What follows describes a single T cell receptor (beta chain). This clonotype was detected ten times or more. The antigen this receptor binds is unknown. No base quality information exists; no much larger clone differs at one position. Only healthy Caucasian donors were included. The twin cohort consisted of three pairs of female monozygotic twins, all aged about 18 to 29 years. Positive isolation kits from Invitrogen were used to isolate the CD4+ and CD8+ T cell populations. The germline ends are 9 bases apart after V is trimmed by 0 bases and J by 2 bases. According to the germline V gene, CDR1 reads SGHDT and CDR2 reads YYEEEE. There are 14 amino acids in the CDR3, from cysteine to phenylalanine inclusive. The read is trimmed to its CDR3 DNA, 42 bases read in frame from base 1. The sample belongs to a study of identical twins (dated by TCRdb to about 2016). Regarding the study in general: To test whether fetal clonotypes persist, the study used deep sequencing on TCR alpha and beta repertoires from monozygotic twins, unrelated adults of various ages, and cord blood. To rule out contamination, replicate twin experiments were performed at different times with different library preparation protocols.

The method was 5' RACE. Instrument used: Illumina HiSeq 2000. Template switching introduced a universal primer binding site; the final cDNA contained a unique molecular identifier, enabling accurate counting of TCR cDNA molecules. Specific primers in the conserved constant-segment region were used to synthesize first-strand cDNA for TCR alpha and beta chains. Each cDNA library was double barcoded, with a SMART-Mk sample barcode plus Illumina barcodes, to control for contamination. TruSeq adapter sequences along with Illumina sample barcodes were introduced in two successive PCR steps. Sequencing of the TCR alpha and beta cDNA libraries was done on the Illumina HiSeq platform using custom primers. Turning to the authors' computational methods: MiGEC processed the raw reads to extract unique molecular identifiers, while MiXCR was used to determine the CDR3 positions. Recombination models were inferred per individual with the repgenHMM and IGoR tools using an EM algorithm. Shared clonotypes were analyzed with the tcR package in R, and sharing was normalized by the product of cloneset sizes. To study raw recombination without the effects of thymic and clonal selection, out-of-frame nonproductive sequences were analyzed. TCRdb reworked the public reads: Q25 trimming with fastp, MiXCR clone assembly, productive beta chains retained. Each entry merges the rows of one CDR3 protein and shows their most common DNA and genes. The V and J calls here are based on TCRdb, not the publication. The sample data list a few hundred thousand distinct CDR3 sequences, and 9% to 15% of these were observed just once. The ten largest clones add up to more than 6% of the sample.

General findings and caveats noted by the study authors: Compared with coincidental sharing between unrelated individuals, out-of-frame TCR alpha sequences shared between twins had an excess of sequences with low generation probability. Invariant T cells such as MAIT and iNKT could partly confound zero-insertion analyses, though diverse VJ usage argued against this for most clonotypes. Because the same donors could not be followed over many years, the conclusions depended on cross-sectional statistical analysis. The excess sharing between twins in beta out-of-frame sequences was weaker because fewer shared sequences reduced the signal-to-noise ratio. Abundant cord blood beta clonotypes had fewer insertions, young adult naive repertoires showed a similar but weaker trend, and memory repertoires showed no such trend. Recombination models systematically underestimated out-of-frame TCR alpha sharing in monozygotic twins but agreed with sharing between unrelated individuals.

These same records also appear under a second study, on yellow fever vaccine responses in identical twins. As that second study puts it: The T cell response to vaccination in identical twins was reported by the authors to appear partly convergent and partly personalized. In identical twins, the study followed T cell clones that responded to the vaccine with precision.

The chain is encoded by TRBV5-6 joined to TRBJ2-7; the D gene is perhaps TRBD1, on 6 matching bases. This clonotype was sampled from a woman between 18 and 29 years old in good health. Sequences were obtained from CD8+ T cells sorted from blood. The DNA sequence follows: TGTGCCAGCAGCTTGGGAGGGGACACCTACGAGCAGTACTTC. Its translation is CASSLGGDTYEQYF.